The 8 T cell receptor beta chains below were found in one sample sequenced in a study of identical twins' blood T cells (dated by TCRdb to about 2013). The library was produced with 5' RACE. Sequenced on an Illumina Genome Analyzer IIx. Through fastp at Q25 and MiXCR, TCRdb rebuilt clones from the public reads, retaining in-frame beta chains. Every entry covers one CDR3 protein and lists the most common genes and DNA from its rows. Here the sample has 400,000 or so distinct CDR3 sequences; over 25% occur a single time. The top ten clones comprise roughly 5.5% of the sample. The specimen sequenced was PBMCs. The receptors were sampled from a woman aged 18 to 49 in good health.

This clonotype was detected once. One junction end disagrees with the germline gene, perhaps due to a read error. The chain carries TRBV18 and TRBJ2-2; the D gene is possibly TRBD2 (6 bases). The CDR3 has 13 amino acids. The V gene's germline CDR1 is KGHSH and CDR2 LQKENI. The CDR3 region has the DNA TGTGCCAGCTCACCTACAGACACCGGGGGGCTGTTTTTT. Its protein product is CASSPTDTGGLFF. The full variable domain, in which reference TRBV18 and TRBJ2-2 provide the parts outside the CDR3, is NAGVMQNPRHLVRRRGQEARLRCSPMKGHSHVYWYRQLPEEGLKFMVYLQKENIIDESGMPKERFSAEFPKEGPSILRIQQVVRGDSAAYFCASSPTDTGGLFFGEGSRLTVL.

This clonotype was seen many times. The chain has TRBV20-1 and TRBJ2-1, with 10 bases aligning to TRBD2. J gave up 8 bases and V 4 bases, and 5 bases lay outside the gene matches. The germline V gene has CDR1 DFQATT and CDR2 SNEGSKA (reference sequence). This CDR3 has 13 residues. CDR3: CSAILAGQYEQFF. In DNA, the CDR3 is TGCAGTGCTATACTAGCGGGGCAGTATGAGCAGTTCTTC.

This clonotype was seen a handful of times. The J gene is TRBJ2-5, the V gene TRBV28; 10 bases match TRBD2. CDR3 length: 15 residues. Trimming cost V 1 base and J 6 bases; bases outside gene matches: 5. The germline gives CDR1 MDHEN, CDR2 SYDVKM. CDR3 in amino acids: CASSLSASGSKTQYF. DNA for the CDR3: TGTGCCAGCAGTTTATCGGCTAGCGGGAGTAAGACCCAGTACTTC.

This clonotype has a handful of counts. The chain carries TRBV29-1 and TRBJ1-1, with D uncertain. In germline, CDR1 is SQVTM, CDR2 ANQGSEA. The CDR3 length is 13 residues. Trimming left V 4 bases short and J 4 bases short, with 13 bases between. CDR3 nucleotides: TGCAGCGTTGTGGGCAGAAGGGCCACTGAAGCTTTCTTT. It is translated as CSVVGRRATEAFF. The entire variable domain, with the rest obtained from reference TRBV29-1 and TRBJ1-1, is as follows: SAVISQKPSRDICQRGTSLTIQCQVDSQVTMMFWYRQQPGQSLTLIATANQGSEATYESGFVIDKFPISRPNLTFSTLTVSNMSPEDSSIYLCSVVGRRATEAFFGQGTRLTVV.

J is TRBJ1-5 and V is TRBV30, with D unresolved. Deletions cut 5 bases from V and 0 bases from J, with 8 bases between. This CDR3 contains 13 residues. CDR1 GTSNPN and CDR2 SVGIG come from the germline V gene (reference sequence). In DNA form, the CDR3 reads TGTGCCTGGTCCGCGTATAGCAATCAGCCCCAGCATTTT. It translates to CAWSAYSNQPQHF.

Turning to this clonotype: The final CDR3 position lacks the conserved phenylalanine or tryptophan, pointing to a likely read error. The gene calls are TRBV11-3 and TRBJ1-2; D is undetermined. This CDR3 region has 13 residues. V lost 3 bases and J lost 1, with 6 bases in between. CDR1 is SGHNT, CDR2 YENEEA, per germline. The CDR3 nucleotides are TGTGCCAGCAGCTTTAGGAGTAACTATGGCTACACCTTG. It translates to CASSFRSNYGYTL.

The chain links TRBV15 to TRBJ1-4; possible D gene TRBD1, 6 bases. The CDR3 has 13 residues. Trimming left V 5 bases short and J 5 bases short, with 9 bases between. Germline V gene data show CDR1 as LNHNV and CDR2 as YYDKDF (reference sequence). CDR3 region: CATSSQGNEKLFF. CDR3 coding DNA: TGTGCCACCAGCTCGCAGGGGAATGAAAAACTGTTTTTT.

This clonotype has more than one count but fewer than ten. V is TRBV20-1 and J is TRBJ1-4, with 7 bases matching TRBD1. The CDR3 is 13 residues long. J was trimmed by 5 bases and V by 3 bases; bases with no gene match: 3. Germline V CDR1 and CDR2: DFQATT, SNEGSKA (reference sequence). The CDR3 bases are TGCAGTGCTAGGGACAGGCAGAATGAAAAACTGTTTTTT. It encodes CSARDRQNEKLFF.